This entry lists 3 T cell receptor beta chains sequenced from one sample in a study of patients and donors after allogeneic stem cell transplantation (dated by TCRdb to 2020 to 2022). To prepare the library, RT-PCR was applied. Data came from a NextSeq 550. TCRdb ran its own pipeline on the public reads, namely fastp trimming at Q25 and MiXCR clone calling, and kept in-frame beta chains. Here each entry gathers all rows of one CDR3 protein and keeps the most common genes and DNA. The sample has 150,000 to 250,000 distinct CDR3 sequences on record, 41% of them singletons. The ten largest account for 33% of the sample. What was sequenced was blood, either unsorted or a sorted T cell fraction (not recorded which). Every receptor here comes from a human donor who was either an allogeneic HSCT recipient or a stem cell or donor lymphocyte infusion donor (not recorded which). It is not recorded whose cells these are; they may come from a transplant donor.

Turning to this clonotype: The conserved phenylalanine or tryptophan is not found at the CDR3 terminus, so this likely reflects a read error. The V and J genes are TRBV12-5 and TRBJ1-1; no firm D call. The germline V and J ends were trimmed by 4 bases and 3 bases, with 9 bases remaining between them. The length of the CDR3 is 13 residues. Germline loops: CDR1 LGHNT, CDR2 FRNRAP. The CDR3 protein is CASGYGGDTEAFY. The CDR3 DNA follows: TGTGCTAGTGGTTATGGAGGAGACACTGAAGCTTTCTAT.

The CDR3 region has the DNA TGTGCCAGCAGCTCCCCACTGGGAACTGAAGCTTTCTTT. It translates to CASSSPLGTEAFF. The J gene is TRBJ1-1, the V gene TRBV13; no clear D. CDR3 length equals 13 residues. Trimming removed 4 bases at V and 5 bases at J, with 11 bases between. From germline, CDR1 is PRHDT and CDR2 FYEKMQ (reference sequence).

The rearrangement links TRBV6-5 to TRBJ1-1; TRBD1 might be the D (5 bases). Germline V CDR1 and CDR2: MNHEY, SVGAGI. CDR3 size: 15 residues. V was pared by 5 bases and J by 4 bases, with 17 bases between. The CDR3 protein is CASSLSGLRGTEAFF. The DNA for the CDR3 is TGTGCCAGCAGTCTCTCAGGGTTGAGGGGCACTGAAGCTTTCTTT.